Sequencing of this TCR beta chain was carried out in a study of CD8+ T cells in alopecia areata. The study's findings and limits: Tofacitinib delivered significant drops in scalp clonality and in expanded CD8+ clones among the top 100.

The treatment: oral pan-JAK inhibitor, 5-10 mg twice daily. Worth noting for this clone: Its matching antigen is unknown.

Germline values: CDR1 PRHDT, CDR2 FYEKMQ (reference sequence). The length of the CDR3 is 14 residues. Trimming took off 5 bases at V and 1 base at J, with 9 bases between the two ends. RNA, once extracted, was reverse transcribed into cDNA for use as the sequencing template. Generated by immunoSEQ multiplex PCR, the TCRdb table keeps only in-frame clones and is missing some. This sample carries about 110,000 clones, approximately 54% of them seen once, and the ten largest clones take 9% to 15%. The sequences come from CD8+ T cells sorted from blood, collected at week 24, from a patient treated with tofacitinib. The clonotype comes from a human donor with alopecia areata. The V gene is TRBV13, the J gene TRBJ2-1; D tentatively fits TRBD1 or TRBD2 (6 bases each). CDR3: CASSGGLSYNEQFF. Written as DNA, the CDR3 is TGTGCCAGCAGCGGGGGGCTTTCCTACAATGAGCAGTTCTTC.